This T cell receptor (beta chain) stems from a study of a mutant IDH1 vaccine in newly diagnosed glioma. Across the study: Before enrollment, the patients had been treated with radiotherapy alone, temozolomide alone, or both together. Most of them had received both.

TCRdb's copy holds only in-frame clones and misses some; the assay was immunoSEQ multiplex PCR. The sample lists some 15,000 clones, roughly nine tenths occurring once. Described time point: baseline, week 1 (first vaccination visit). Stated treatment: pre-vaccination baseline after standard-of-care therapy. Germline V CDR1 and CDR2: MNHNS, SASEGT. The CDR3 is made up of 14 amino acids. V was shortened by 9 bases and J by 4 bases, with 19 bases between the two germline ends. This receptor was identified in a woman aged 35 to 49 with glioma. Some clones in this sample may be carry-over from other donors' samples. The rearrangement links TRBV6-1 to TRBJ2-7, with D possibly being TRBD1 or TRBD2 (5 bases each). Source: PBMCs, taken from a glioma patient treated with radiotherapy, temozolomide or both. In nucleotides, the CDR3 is TGTGCCAGTATCGCCGGGACGCGGAGTTACGAGCAGTACTTC. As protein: CASIAGTRSYEQYF.